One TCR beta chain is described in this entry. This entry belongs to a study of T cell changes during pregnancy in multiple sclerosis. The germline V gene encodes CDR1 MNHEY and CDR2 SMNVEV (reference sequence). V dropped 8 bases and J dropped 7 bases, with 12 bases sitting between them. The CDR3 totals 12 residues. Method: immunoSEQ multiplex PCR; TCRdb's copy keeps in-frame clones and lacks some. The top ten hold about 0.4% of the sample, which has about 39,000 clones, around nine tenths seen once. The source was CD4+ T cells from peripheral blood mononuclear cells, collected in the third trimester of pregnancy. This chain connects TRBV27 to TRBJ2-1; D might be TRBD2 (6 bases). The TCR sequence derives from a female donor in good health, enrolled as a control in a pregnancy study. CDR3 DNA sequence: TGTGCCAGCGGGGGTGGGAGGAATGAGCAGTTCTTC. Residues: CASGGGRNEQFF.